One sample yielded the 11 T cell receptor beta chains listed below, sequenced in a study of monozygotic twins with inflammatory bowel disease. From the 5' RACE reads, TCRdb lists one entry per CDR3 protein and no DNA. Its table records approximately 200,000 distinct CDR3 sequences. The specimen sequenced was blood. These TCRs come from a human donor with ulcerative colitis or Crohn's disease, or a healthy co-twin of an affected twin (not recorded which).

This chain joins TRBV5-1 and TRBJ2-1; TCRdb proposes TRBD1, but this gene call is untestable without DNA. Looked up from germline, CDR1 is SGHRS and CDR2 is YFSETQ. This CDR3 comprises 15 residues. CDR3: CASSLDRGPYNEQFF.

This chain uses TRBV7-2 with TRBJ1-1. The germline V gene encodes CDR1 SGHTA and CDR2 FQGNSA. CDR3 length: 15 residues. The CDR3 here is CASSLYAVMNTEAFF.

The chain is built from TRBV20-1 and TRBJ2-3; no DNA is available, so the TRBD1 call from TCRdb remains unchecked. Germline V gives CDR1 DFQATT, CDR2 SNEGSKA (reference sequence). The CDR3 contains 13 residues. The CDR3 reads CSARGQGTDTQYF.

This CDR3 is CASTGTGRGTDTQYF. The chain has TRBV5-1 and TRBJ2-3; TCRdb outputs TRBD1, but without DNA this stays unchecked. The germline V gene encodes CDR1 SGHRS and CDR2 YFSETQ. The CDR3 sequence is 15 residues long.

The chain carries TRBV30 and TRBJ1-1; TCRdb names TRBD1, which stays unverified in the absence of DNA. The CDR3 contains 13 residues. Germline CDR1 reads GTSNPN; CDR2 reads SVGIG (reference sequence). CDR3 loop: CAWSPRQDTEAFF.

The chain carries TRBV19 and TRBJ2-3; TCRdb's D call, TRBD1, is unchecked because there is no DNA. The CDR3 loop spans 14 amino acids. Germline V lookup: CDR1 LNHDA, CDR2 SQIVND (reference sequence). The CDR3 loop is CASSMTGLGDTQYF.

The rearrangement joins TRBV4-2 to TRBJ2-6; checking the TCRdb D call of TRBD2 is not possible without DNA. There are 20 residues in the CDR3. Germline V gene lookup returns CDR1 LGHNA and CDR2 YNFKEQ. CDR3 amino acids: CASSQTTKVQGRSGANVLTF.

The V and J genes are TRBV24-1 and TRBJ2-3; TCRdb indicates TRBD2, and absent DNA this call remains unverified. The CDR3 contains 16 residues. Germline loops: CDR1 KGHDR, CDR2 SFDVKD. The CDR3 protein is CATSDSEAGLADTQYF.

CDR3: CASSLDVYEQYF. The chain employs TRBV7-2 and TRBJ2-7. The germline V gene encodes CDR1 SGHTA and CDR2 FQGNSA. The length of the CDR3 is 12 residues.

The chain carries TRBV7-2 and TRBJ2-5; the D call of TRBD1 rests on TCRdb alone, since no DNA is present to check it. CDR1 SGHTA and CDR2 FQGNSA come from the germline V gene. The CDR3 runs to 13 residues. The CDR3 region is CASSRGQAETQYF.

The chain recombines TRBV6-1 with TRBJ1-1; TCRdb lists TRBD1, though no DNA is available to test this call. The CDR3 runs to 14 residues. Germline loops: CDR1 MNHNS, CDR2 SASEGT. CDR3 amino acids: CASTPGPSDTEAFF.